This T cell receptor (beta chain) is from a study of regulatory T cells in long-lasting Graves disease (dated by TCRdb to about 2021). In terms of the full investigation: Antithyroid drugs had been taken for less than 3 months by newly diagnosed Graves' disease patients. The study was registered as a clinical trial and conducted in China. Persistent Graves' disease patients were compared with newly diagnosed Graves' disease patients by peripheral blood TCR sequencing and RNA sequencing. A total of about 35 samples underwent TCR sequencing: approximately 13 from persistent and about 20 from newly diagnosed Graves' disease patients.

Measured from the cysteine to the phenylalanine, the CDR3 is 14 residues long. Just the 42-base CDR3 DNA is kept, in frame starting at base 1. CDR1 and CDR2 are read off the germline V gene as SGHDN and FVKESK. V lost 1 base and J lost 2 bases; the stretch between them is 8 bases long. The paper as a whole reports these results and caveats: Only the TCR beta chain was sequenced and analyzed. Compared with newly diagnosed patients, patients with persistent Graves' disease had lower TCR Shannon entropy and fewer highly expanded clones, which suggests clonal expansion. More public clonotypes were shared among persistent patients (under 3,000) than among newly diagnosed patients (roughly 1,000). The authors noted that the small sample size was a limitation that may lower accuracy. Because the primary lesion, thyroid tissue, could not be accessed, the study looked at peripheral blood alone. Preferential use of TRBV28, TRBJ1-2 and TRBJ2-5 was observed in persistent disease, whereas TRBV20-1 and TRBJ2-1 were favored in newly diagnosed disease.

Receptor amplification or capture employed multiplex PCR. Sequencing was carried out with an Illumina HiSeq 4000. TCR beta libraries were built with iRepertoire HTBI primers and Arm-PCR amplification of CDR3 regions. Gel purification was performed on PCR products prior to sequencing. Processing in the source paper ran as follows. Gene usage analysis of CDR3 amino acid clonotypes used the roughly 60 TRBV and 14 TRBJ segments found across samples. COPE and FqMerger were used to merge the filtered high-quality paired reads into contigs. BLAST was used to align contigs to IMGT TRBV, TRBD and TRBJ reference genes, and CDR3 was defined according to IMGT. Any clonotype with a frequency above 0.1% was counted as a highly expanded clone. Repertoire diversity was measured by Shannon entropy, and V-J evenness by the Gini coefficient. A clonotype was considered public if more than one individual shared it. TCRdb itself trimmed the public reads at Q25 with fastp, ran MiXCR and retained productive beta chains. Each entry merges the rows of one CDR3 protein and shows their most common DNA and genes. The V and J calls here are based on TCRdb, not the publication. The sample table contains a few hundred thousand distinct CDR3 sequences; only one count was recorded for about 13% of them. Roughly a tenth of the sample comes from the top ten.

What the time point label conveys for this sample: newly diagnosed GD, antithyroid drugs for less than 3 months. RNA was extracted from PBMCs in TRIzol for both TCR sequencing and RNA sequencing. The diagnosis of Graves' disease was made according to American Thyroid Association guidelines. Patients were recruited from an endocrinology department in Xi'an, China. Each patient gave 7 to 9.5 milliliters of peripheral blood, collected in an EDTA anticoagulant tube. PBMCs were isolated by Ficoll Paque Plus density gradient separation without further T cell sorting. RNA quality was checked with an Agilent 2100 Bioanalyzer and agarose gel, and concentration with a NanoDrop 2000. Turning to this clonotype: Its antigen is still unknown. No quality values exist for individual bases; no much larger clone is one base distant.

Another study also made use of these data, one on T cells in Graves' hyperthyroidism and ophthalmopathy. Per the second study: Stable Graves' hyperthyroidism was defined as the absence of progression to ophthalmopathy over 18 months of follow-up. Hyperthyroidism patients were newly diagnosed, with disease duration under 2 months, and aged 18 to 65 years. Exclusion was applied to patients with uncontrolled infections, other autoimmune diseases, pregnancy or lactation. Diagnoses relied on clinical symptoms, serum thyroxine and TRAb, thyroid ultrasound and orbital computed tomography. For the first round of RT-PCR on the TCR CDR3, the HTBI primer set was used together with the Qiagen OneStep RT-PCR kit. Blood samples also contained most of the expanded thyroid clonotypes (frequency above 0.001), which suggests that blood repertoires may reflect thyroid immune responses. In cross-validation, a model built on a 13 V-J signature told ophthalmopathy apart from stable hyperthyroidism with less than 90% sensitivity and roughly 81% specificity, and in testing the same model reached 80%/75%. During validation, the model predicted progression to ophthalmopathy a median of around 6 months ahead of onset, with around 70% sensitivity and 72% to 85% specificity. A discovery cohort of about 95 patients, roughly 45 with Graves' ophthalmopathy and 57 with stable Graves' hyperthyroidism, was used to find distinguishing TCR V-J signatures. An independent validation cohort of about 19 hyperthyroidism patients and about 15 patients who later progressed to ophthalmopathy tested prospective prediction of ophthalmopathy. The 85 to 100 discovery patients were randomly split 7:3 into training and test sets. Thyroid tissue and blood T-cell repertoires from several Graves' hyperthyroidism patients were also compared in the study. After blood sampling, hyperthyroidism patients were treated with methimazole at a starting dose of 30 mg daily, and ophthalmopathy patients were treated with high-dose intravenous methylprednisolone. Libraries were constructed in a second round of multiplex PCR, after which size selection and purification were performed. Sequencing of the libraries was done on an Illumina HiSeq2000 using paired-end 100 bp reads. SOAPnuke was used to process the raw data, removing reads that contained adapters or uncalled bases, had a mean Phred below 15, or lacked an exact match to the constant primer or identifier. High-quality paired reads were merged using COPE v1.2.5, and each unique nucleotide sequence was defined as a clonotype. MiTCR v1.1 was used to align the clonotypes against IMGT TRBV, TRBD and TRBJ reference segments. The analysis was restricted to V-J combinations with a frequency above 0.0001, which together covered 99.2% of the repertoires. The TCS score was defined as F50 (clonal expansion) divided by E x V (chaos), with BLOSUM62-based TCRdist calculated between CDR3 peptides within each V-J. Welch's t-statistics and random forest reduced roughly 530 V-J features to 13, which were used in a naive Bayes classifier (R e1071). No statistical method was used to set the sample size in advance, and investigators knew the group allocation. According to the paper, TCR Vbeta CDR3 sequencing was carried out on more than 120 peripheral blood samples, which came from about 45 ophthalmopathy, around 74 hyperthyroidism and roughly 17 progressor patients.

The receptor was isolated from a man aged 25 to 40 with Graves disease. Donor details come from another sample of the same person, matched by shared clones. The sample was peripheral blood mononuclear cells (PBMCs), taken at new diagnosis, from a patient treated with antithyroid drugs. The sequence links TRBV14 to TRBJ1-2, with the D gene not clear enough to name. For the CDR3, the sequence is CASSQGKPNYGYTF. In nucleotide form, the sequence is TGTGCCAGCAGCCAAGGAAAGCCAAACTATGGCTACACCTTC.